Listed below are T cell receptor beta chains from one sample, sequenced in a study of blood T cells in healthy people across ages. One entry per CDR3 protein, called by TCRdb with MiXCR from the 5' RACE reads. The table records about 830,000 distinct CDR3 sequences, roughly 64% of them present only once. Specimen: blood. All receptors derive from a young man in good health. CDR3s include the opening cysteine and the closing phenylalanine or tryptophan. A D gene is named only where the DNA matches it firmly. Clone size is not always given. Where it is, it says once, few, many or a class for expanded clones.

.	TRBV3-1	few	TRBJ1-5	CASSQGIGGHQPQHF	TGTGCCAGCAGCCAAGGAATAGGCGGGCATCAGCCCCAGCATTTT
.	TRBV12-3/TRBV12-4	.	TRBJ1-4	CASASRGTIAENEKLFF	TGTGCCAGCGCAAGCCGGGGCACCATAGCTGAGAATGAAAAACTGTTTTTT
.	TRBV25-1	once	TRBJ2-1	CASSGPYSLRPYNEQFF	TGTGCCAGCAGTGGACCGTACAGCCTCCGGCCCTACAATGAGCAGTTCTTC
.	TRBV6-1	.	TRBJ2-6	CASRSLTTTGANVLTF	TGTGCCAGCCGGAGCTTAACCACGACTGGGGCCAACGTCCTGACTTTC
.	TRBV6-2/TRBV6-3	few	TRBJ2-1	CASSTNYNEQFF	TGTGCCAGCAGCACAAACTACAATGAGCAGTTCTTC
.	TRBV3-1	.	TRBJ2-3	CASSRGAENTQYF	TGTGCCAGCAGCCGGGGGGCTGAAAATACGCAGTATTTT
.	TRBV4-3	.	TRBJ1-2	CASSQDLIANYGYTF	TGCGCCAGCAGCCAAGATCTAATAGCTAACTATGGCTACACCTTC
.	TRBV5-1	.	TRBJ1-2	CASSGRDLGGGYTF	TGCGCCAGCAGCGGGAGGGACCTCGGGGGAGGCTACACCTTC
.	TRBV29-1	.	TRBJ1-5	CSVGGVSGQPQHF	TGCAGCGTTGGGGGGGTGTCGGGTCAGCCCCAGCATTTT
TRBD2	TRBV7-9	few	TRBJ2-1	CASSSPGLGVHNEQFF	TGTGCCAGCAGCTCACCGGGACTAGGGGTCCACAATGAGCAGTTCTTC
.	TRBV3-1	.	TRBJ2-3	CASSQTQGEEYF	TGTGCCAGCAGCCAAACCCAGGGAGAAGAGTATTTT
.	TRBV5-6	.	TRBJ2-1	CASSYPALLHDNEQFF	TGTGCCAGCAGCTATCCTGCTCTACTCCACGACAATGAGCAGTTCTTC
.	TRBV28	.	TRBJ2-7	CASSQIIGLEQYF	TGTGCCAGCAGTCAAATAATAGGGCTCGAGCAGTACTTC
.	TRBV29-1	.	TRBJ2-7	CSVGGGQEHEQYF	TGCAGCGTGGGCGGGGGACAGGAGCACGAGCAGTACTTC
.	TRBV20-1	few	TRBJ1-5	CSARDDRSNQPQHF	TGCAGTGCTAGAGATGACAGAAGTAATCAGCCCCAGCATTTT
TRBD2	TRBV6-1	.	TRBJ2-1	CATVSGPLGNEQFF	TGTGCCACAGTTAGCGGGCCGCTCGGCAATGAGCAGTTCTTC
.	TRBV29-1	.	TRBJ2-3	CSGSSTDTQYF	TGCAGCGGATCTAGCACAGATACGCAGTATTTT
TRBD1	TRBV12-5	few	TRBJ1-5	CASGLVPSGTGAGQPHF	TGTGCTAGTGGTTTGGTACCATCCGGGACAGGGGCTGGTCAACCGCATTTT
.	TRBV2	.	TRBJ2-5	CASRVLDSQETQYF	TGTGCCAGCAGAGTCCTGGACAGCCAAGAGACCCAGTACTTC
.	TRBV6-1	.	TRBJ1-4	CASSEEVGLSKEKLFF	TGTGCCAGCAGTGAAGAAGTAGGTCTCAGTAAGGAAAAACTGTTTTTT
.	TRBV29-1	.	TRBJ2-1	CSGAVSSYNEQFF	TGCAGCGGCGCCGTAAGTTCCTACAATGAGCAGTTCTTC
.	TRBV29-1	.	TRBJ1-2	CSVDEGGQSSGYTF	TGCAGCGTTGATGAGGGGGGACAATCCTCCGGCTACACCTTC
.	TRBV15	.	TRBJ2-5	CTTSRETGLRGTQYF	TGTACCACCAGCAGAGAGACAGGCCTTAGGGGGACCCAGTACTTC
TRBD1	TRBV28	.	TRBJ2-7	CASSLLRLRDRSSEQYF	TGTGCCAGCAGTTTATTGAGGTTGCGGGACAGGAGTAGCGAGCAGTACTTC
TRBD1	TRBV20-1	.	TRBJ2-5	CSARGLDRRRAETQYF	TGCAGTGCTAGAGGGCTGGACAGGCGACGGGCGGAGACCCAGTACTTC
.	TRBV10-3	.	TRBJ2-5	CAISPGAGQGTEETQYF	TGTGCCATCAGTCCCGGGGCCGGTCAGGGGACCGAAGAGACCCAGTACTTC
TRBD2	TRBV6-5	.	TRBJ2-7	CASSYRPSGAYEQYF	TGTGCCAGCAGTTACCGTCCTAGCGGTGCCTACGAGCAGTACTTC
.	TRBV6-1	few	TRBJ2-3	CASTIGEVADTQYF	TGTGCCAGTACGATAGGAGAGGTAGCAGATACGCAGTATTTT
.	TRBV5-6	once	TRBJ2-3	CASRGVGTGTDTQYF	TGTGCCAGCAGGGGGGTAGGAACGGGCACAGATACGCAGTATTTT
.	TRBV5-6	.	TRBJ2-7	CASSEEAASYEQYF	TGTGCCAGCAGCGAAGAGGCCGCCTCCTACGAGCAGTACTTC
.	TRBV7-2	.	TRBJ2-5	CASSFYQGIGETQYF	TGTGCCAGCAGCTTCTATCAGGGAATCGGAGAGACCCAGTACTTC